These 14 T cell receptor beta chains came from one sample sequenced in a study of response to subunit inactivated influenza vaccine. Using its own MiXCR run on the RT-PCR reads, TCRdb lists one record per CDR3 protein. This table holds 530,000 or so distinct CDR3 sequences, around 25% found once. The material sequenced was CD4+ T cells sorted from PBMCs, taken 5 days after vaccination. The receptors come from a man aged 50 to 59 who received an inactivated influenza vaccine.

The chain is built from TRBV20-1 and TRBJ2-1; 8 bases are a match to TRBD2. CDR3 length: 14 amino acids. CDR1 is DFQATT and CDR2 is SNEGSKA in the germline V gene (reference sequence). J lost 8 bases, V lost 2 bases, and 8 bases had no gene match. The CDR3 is CSARPGTRAYEQFF. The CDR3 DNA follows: TGCAGTGCTAGACCCGGGACTAGAGCATATGAGCAGTTCTTC.

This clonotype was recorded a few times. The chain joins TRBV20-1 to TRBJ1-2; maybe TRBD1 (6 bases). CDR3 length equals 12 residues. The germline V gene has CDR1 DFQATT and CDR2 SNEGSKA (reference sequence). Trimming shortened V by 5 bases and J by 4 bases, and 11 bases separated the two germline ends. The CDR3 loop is CSAARTVYGYTF. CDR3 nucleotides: TGCAGTGCTGCTAGGACAGTCTATGGCTACACCTTC.

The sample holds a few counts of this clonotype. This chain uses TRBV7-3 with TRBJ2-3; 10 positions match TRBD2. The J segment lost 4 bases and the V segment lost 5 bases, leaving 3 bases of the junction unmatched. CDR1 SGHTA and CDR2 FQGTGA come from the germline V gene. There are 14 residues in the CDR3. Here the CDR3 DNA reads TGTGCCAGCAGCCGCGGACTAGCGGCAGATACGCAGTATTTT. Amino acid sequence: CASSRGLAADTQYF.

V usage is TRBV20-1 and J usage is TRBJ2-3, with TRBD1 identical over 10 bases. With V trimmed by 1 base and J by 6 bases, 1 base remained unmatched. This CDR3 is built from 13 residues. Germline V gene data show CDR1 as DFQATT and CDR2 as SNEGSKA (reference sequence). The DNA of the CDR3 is TGCAGTGCTAGAGGGACAGGGGGGGATACGCAGTATTTT. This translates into CSARGTGGDTQYF.

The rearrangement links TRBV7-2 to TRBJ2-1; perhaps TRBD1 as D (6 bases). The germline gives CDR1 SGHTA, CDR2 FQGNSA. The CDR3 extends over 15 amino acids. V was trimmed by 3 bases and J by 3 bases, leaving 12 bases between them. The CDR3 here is CASSLDRSFYNEQFF. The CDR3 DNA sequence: TGTGCCAGCAGCTTGGACAGATCCTTCTACAATGAGCAGTTCTTC.

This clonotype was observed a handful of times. The CDR3 coding sequence is TGTGCCAGCAGCCAATACAGGGGTAACCAGTACTTC. This codes for CASSQYRGNQYF. The chain links TRBV14 to TRBJ2-5, with 7 bases aligning to TRBD1. This CDR3 region has 12 residues. The trim removed 2 bases at V and 10 bases at J, leaving 4 bases unmatched. Germline CDR1 reads SGHDN; CDR2 reads FVKESK.

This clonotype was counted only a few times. The CDR3 sequence: CATSRETNSNQPQHF. CDR3 sequence (DNA): TGTGCCACCAGCAGAGAGACGAATAGCAATCAGCCCCAGCATTTT. This chain uses TRBV15 with TRBJ1-5; D is unclear. The germline V gene encodes CDR1 LNHNV and CDR2 YYDKDF (reference sequence). The germline V and J ends were trimmed by 0 bases and 0 bases, with 6 bases remaining between them. This CDR3 is built from 15 residues. The full variable domain, in which reference TRBV15 and TRBJ1-5 provide the parts outside the CDR3, is DAMVIQNPRYQVTQFGKPVTLSCSQTLNHNVMYWYQQKSSQAPKLLFHYYDKDFNNEADTPDNFQSRRPNTSFCFLDIRSPGLGDTAMYLCATSRETNSNQPQHFGDGTRLSIL.

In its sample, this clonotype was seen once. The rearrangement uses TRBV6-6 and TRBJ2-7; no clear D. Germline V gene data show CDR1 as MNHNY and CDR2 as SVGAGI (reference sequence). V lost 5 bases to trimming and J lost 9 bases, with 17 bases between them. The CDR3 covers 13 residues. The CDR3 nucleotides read TGTGCCAGCAGTACAAGACAAATCCCGGGGCAGTACTTC. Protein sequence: CASSTRQIPGQYF.

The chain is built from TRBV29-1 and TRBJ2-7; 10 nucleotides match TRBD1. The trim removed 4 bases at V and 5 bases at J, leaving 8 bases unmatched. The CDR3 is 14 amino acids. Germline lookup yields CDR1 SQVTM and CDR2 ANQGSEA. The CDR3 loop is CSVGRGTGAHEQYF. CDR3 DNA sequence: TGCAGCGTTGGCAGGGGGACAGGGGCCCACGAGCAGTACTTC.

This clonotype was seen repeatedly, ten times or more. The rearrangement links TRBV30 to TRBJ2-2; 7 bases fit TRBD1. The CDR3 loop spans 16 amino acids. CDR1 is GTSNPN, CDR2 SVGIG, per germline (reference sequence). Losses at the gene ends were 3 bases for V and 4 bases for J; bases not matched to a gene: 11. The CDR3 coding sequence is TGTGCCTGGAGGAAAACAGGGGTTCAGGCCACCGGGGAGCTGTTTTTT. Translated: CAWRKTGVQATGELFF.

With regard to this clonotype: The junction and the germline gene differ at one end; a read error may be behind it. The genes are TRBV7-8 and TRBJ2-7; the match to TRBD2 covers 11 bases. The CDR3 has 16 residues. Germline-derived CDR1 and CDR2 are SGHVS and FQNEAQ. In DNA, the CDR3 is TGTGCCAGCAGGTTAGCGGGAGGGCCTGACTACTACGAGCAGTACTTC. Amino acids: CASRLAGGPDYYEQYF.

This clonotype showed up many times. The CDR3 loop reads CASSFSGEKLFF. The CDR3 DNA follows: TGTGCCAGCAGTTTCAGCGGTGAAAAACTGTTTTTT. This chain joins TRBV12-3 or TRBV12-4 and TRBJ1-4; no clear D. V lost 3 bases, J lost 7 bases, and 6 bases lay in between. This CDR3 is built from 12 residues.

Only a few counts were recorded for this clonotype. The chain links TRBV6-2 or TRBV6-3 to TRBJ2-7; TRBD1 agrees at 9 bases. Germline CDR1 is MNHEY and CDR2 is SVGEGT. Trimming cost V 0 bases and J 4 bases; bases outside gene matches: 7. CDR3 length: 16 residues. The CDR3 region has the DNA TGTGCCAGCAGTTACTCGAGGGGACAGGGTATGTACGAGCAGTACTTC. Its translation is CASSYSRGQGMYEQYF.

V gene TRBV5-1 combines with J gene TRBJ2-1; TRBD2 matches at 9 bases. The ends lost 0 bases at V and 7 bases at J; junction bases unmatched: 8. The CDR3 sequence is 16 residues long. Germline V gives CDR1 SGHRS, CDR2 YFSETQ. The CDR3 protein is CASSLGWTSEKNEQFF. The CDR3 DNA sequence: TGCGCCAGCAGCTTGGGGTGGACTAGCGAGAAGAATGAGCAGTTCTTC.